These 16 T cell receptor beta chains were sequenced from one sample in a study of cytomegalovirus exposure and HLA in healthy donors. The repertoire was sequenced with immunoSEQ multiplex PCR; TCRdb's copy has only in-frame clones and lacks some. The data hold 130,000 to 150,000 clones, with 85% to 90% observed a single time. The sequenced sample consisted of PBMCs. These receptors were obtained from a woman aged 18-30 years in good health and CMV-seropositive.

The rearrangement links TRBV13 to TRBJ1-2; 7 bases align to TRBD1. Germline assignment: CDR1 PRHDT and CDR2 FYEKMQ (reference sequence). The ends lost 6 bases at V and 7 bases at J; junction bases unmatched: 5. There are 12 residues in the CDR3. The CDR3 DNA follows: TGTGCCAGCAGTCTCACAGGGGCTGGCTACACCTTC. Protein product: CASSLTGAGYTF.

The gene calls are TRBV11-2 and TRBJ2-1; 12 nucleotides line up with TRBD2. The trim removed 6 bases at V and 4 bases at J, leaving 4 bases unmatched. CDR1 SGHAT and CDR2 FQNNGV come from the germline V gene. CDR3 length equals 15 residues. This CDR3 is CASRELAGGYNEQFF. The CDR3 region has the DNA TGTGCCAGCAGGGAACTAGCGGGAGGATACAATGAGCAGTTCTTC.

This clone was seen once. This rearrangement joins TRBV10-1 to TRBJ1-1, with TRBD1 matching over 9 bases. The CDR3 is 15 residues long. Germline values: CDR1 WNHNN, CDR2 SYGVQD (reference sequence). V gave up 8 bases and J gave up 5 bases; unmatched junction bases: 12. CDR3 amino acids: CASHFARQGETEAFF. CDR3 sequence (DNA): TGCGCCAGCCATTTCGCCCGACAGGGGGAGACTGAAGCTTTCTTT.

CDR3 in amino acids: CASSEGQGGSGNTIYF. CDR3 DNA: TGTGCCAGCAGTGAAGGACAGGGGGGTTCTGGAAACACCATATATTTT. The J gene is TRBJ1-3, the V gene TRBV2; 9 bases agree with TRBD1. V was pared by 1 base and J by 1 base, with 2 bases of the junction left unmatched. In germline, CDR1 is SNHLY, CDR2 FYNNEI. The CDR3 contains 16 residues.

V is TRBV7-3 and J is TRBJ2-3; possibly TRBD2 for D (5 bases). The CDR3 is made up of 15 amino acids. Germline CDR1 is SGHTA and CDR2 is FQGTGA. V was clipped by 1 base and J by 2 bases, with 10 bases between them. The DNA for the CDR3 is TGTGCCAGCAGCTTAAACGGGGTCACCACAGATACGCAGTATTTT. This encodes CASSLNGVTTDTQYF.

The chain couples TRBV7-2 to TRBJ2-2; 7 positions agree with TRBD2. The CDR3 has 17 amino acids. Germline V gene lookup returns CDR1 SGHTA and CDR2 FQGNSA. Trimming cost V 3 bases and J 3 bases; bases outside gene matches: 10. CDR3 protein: CASSFFSGRKDTGELFF. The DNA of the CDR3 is TGTGCCAGCAGCTTTTTCTCCGGGAGGAAGGACACCGGGGAGCTGTTTTTT.

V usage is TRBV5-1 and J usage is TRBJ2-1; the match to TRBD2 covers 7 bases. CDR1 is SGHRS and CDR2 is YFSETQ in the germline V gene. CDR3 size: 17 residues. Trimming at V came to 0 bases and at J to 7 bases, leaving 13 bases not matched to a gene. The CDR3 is CASSLARTSGGVNEQFF. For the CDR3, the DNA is TGCGCCAGCAGCTTGGCCCGAACTTCTGGGGGGGTGAATGAGCAGTTCTTC. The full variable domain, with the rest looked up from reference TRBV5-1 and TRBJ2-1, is KAGVTQTPRYLIKTRGQQVTLSCSPISGHRSVSWYQQTPGQGLQFLFEYFSETQRNKGNFPGRFSGRQFSNSRSEMNVSTLELGDSALYLCASSLARTSGGVNEQFFGPGTRLTVL.

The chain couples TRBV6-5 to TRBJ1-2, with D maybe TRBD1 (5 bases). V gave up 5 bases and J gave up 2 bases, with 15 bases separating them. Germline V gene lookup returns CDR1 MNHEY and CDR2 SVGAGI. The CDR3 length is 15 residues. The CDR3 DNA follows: TGTGCCAGCAGTCTAAACAGGCCCTCGAACTATGGCTACACCTTC. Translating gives CASSLNRPSNYGYTF.

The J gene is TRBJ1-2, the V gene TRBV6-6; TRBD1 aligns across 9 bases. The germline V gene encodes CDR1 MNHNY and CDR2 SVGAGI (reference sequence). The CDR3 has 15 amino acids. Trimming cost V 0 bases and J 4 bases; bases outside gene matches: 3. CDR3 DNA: TGTGCCAGCAGTTACTCGGACAGGGGCGGCTATGGCTACACCTTC. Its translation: CASSYSDRGGYGYTF.

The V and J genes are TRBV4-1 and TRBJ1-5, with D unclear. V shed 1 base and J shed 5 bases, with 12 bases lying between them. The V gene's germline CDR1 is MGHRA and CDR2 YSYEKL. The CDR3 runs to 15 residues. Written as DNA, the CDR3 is TGCGCCAGCAGCCAAGGGGAGGGCAACTATCAGCCCCAGCATTTT. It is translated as CASSQGEGNYQPQHF.

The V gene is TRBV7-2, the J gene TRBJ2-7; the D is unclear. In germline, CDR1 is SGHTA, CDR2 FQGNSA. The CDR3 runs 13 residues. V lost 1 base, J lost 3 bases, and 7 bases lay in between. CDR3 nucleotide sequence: TGTGCCAGCAGCTTAGATGCACTCTACGAGCAGTACTTC. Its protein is CASSLDALYEQYF.

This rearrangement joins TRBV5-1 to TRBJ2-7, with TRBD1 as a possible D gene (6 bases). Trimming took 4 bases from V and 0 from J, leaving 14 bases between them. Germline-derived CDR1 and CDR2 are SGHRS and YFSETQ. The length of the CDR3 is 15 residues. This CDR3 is CASSVTTGSSYEQYF. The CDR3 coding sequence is TGCGCCAGCAGCGTGACGACAGGTAGCTCCTACGAGCAGTACTTC. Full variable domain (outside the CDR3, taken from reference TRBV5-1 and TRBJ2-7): KAGVTQTPRYLIKTRGQQVTLSCSPISGHRSVSWYQQTPGQGLQFLFEYFSETQRNKGNFPGRFSGRQFSNSRSEMNVSTLELGDSALYLCASSVTTGSSYEQYFGPGTRLTVT.

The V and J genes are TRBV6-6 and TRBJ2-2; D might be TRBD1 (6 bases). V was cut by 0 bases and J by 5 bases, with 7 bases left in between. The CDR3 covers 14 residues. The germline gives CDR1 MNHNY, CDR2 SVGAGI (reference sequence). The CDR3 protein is CASSYSGQTGELFF. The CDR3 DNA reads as TGTGCCAGCAGTTACTCTGGACAGACCGGGGAGCTGTTTTTT.

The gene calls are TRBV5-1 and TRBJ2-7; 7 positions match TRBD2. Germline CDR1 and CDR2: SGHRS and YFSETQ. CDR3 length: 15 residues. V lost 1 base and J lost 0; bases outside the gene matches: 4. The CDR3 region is CASSLLSGASYEQYF. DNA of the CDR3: TGCGCCAGCAGCTTGCTCAGCGGGGCCTCCTACGAGCAGTACTTC.

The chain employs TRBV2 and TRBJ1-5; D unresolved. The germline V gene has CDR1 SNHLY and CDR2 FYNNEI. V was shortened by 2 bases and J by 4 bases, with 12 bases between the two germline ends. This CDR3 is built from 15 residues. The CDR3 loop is CASSELGQANQPQHF. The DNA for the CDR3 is TGTGCCAGCAGTGAATTGGGCCAGGCAAATCAGCCCCAGCATTTT.

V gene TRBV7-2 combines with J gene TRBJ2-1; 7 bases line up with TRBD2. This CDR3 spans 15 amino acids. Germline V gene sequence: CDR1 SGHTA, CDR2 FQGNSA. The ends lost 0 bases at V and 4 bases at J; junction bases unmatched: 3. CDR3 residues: CASSLAGGRYNEQFF. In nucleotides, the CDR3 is TGTGCCAGCAGCTTAGCGGGAGGGAGGTACAATGAGCAGTTCTTC.